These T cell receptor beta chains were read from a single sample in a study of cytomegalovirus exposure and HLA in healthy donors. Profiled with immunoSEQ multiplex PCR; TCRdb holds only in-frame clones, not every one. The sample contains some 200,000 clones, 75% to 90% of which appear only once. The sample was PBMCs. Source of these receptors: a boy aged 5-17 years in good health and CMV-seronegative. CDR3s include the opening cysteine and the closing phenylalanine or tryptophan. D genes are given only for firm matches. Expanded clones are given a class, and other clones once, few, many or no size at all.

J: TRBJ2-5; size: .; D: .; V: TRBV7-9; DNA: TGTGCCAGCAGCTCAACCCGGACAGAGCAAGAGACCCAGTACTTC; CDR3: CASSSTRTEQETQYF
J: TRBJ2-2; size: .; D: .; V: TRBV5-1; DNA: TGCGCCAGCAGCCCCCTATGGAGCACCGGGGAGCTGTTTTTT; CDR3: CASSPLWSTGELFF
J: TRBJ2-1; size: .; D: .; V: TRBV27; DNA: TGTGCCAGCAGTCGTGACAGGCTCATTGACAATGAGCAGTTCTTC; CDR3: CASSRDRLIDNEQFF
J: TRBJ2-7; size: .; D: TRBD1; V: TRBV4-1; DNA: TGCGCCAGCAGCCCAGGACAGGGGTTAGGGGAGCAGTACTTC; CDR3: CASSPGQGLGEQYF
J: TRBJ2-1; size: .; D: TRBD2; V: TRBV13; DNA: TGTGCCAGCAGCTTAATGACTAGCGGGAGAGTTGAGCAGTTCTTC; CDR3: CASSLMTSGRVEQFF
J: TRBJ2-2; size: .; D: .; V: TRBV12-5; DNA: TGTGCTAGTGGTTTGGCGGCAGGGGGGCCCGGGGAGCTGTTTTTT; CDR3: CASGLAAGGPGELFF
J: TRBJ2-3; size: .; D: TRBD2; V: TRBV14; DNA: TGTGCCAGCGGGAGGGCGGGCACAGATACGCAGTATTTT; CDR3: CASGRAGTDTQYF
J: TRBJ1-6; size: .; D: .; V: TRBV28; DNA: TGTGCCATATCACCGGGGACTTATAATTCACCCCTCCACTTT; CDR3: CAISPGTYNSPLHF
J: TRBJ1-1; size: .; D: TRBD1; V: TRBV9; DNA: TGTGCCAGCAGCGCTGGGGGGACAGGGGCCTCCGACACTGAAGCTTTCTTT; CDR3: CASSAGGTGASDTEAFF
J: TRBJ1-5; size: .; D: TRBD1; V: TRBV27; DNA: TGTGCCAGCAGTCCTCGGACAGGGTTTAATCAGCCCCAGCATTTT; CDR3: CASSPRTGFNQPQHF
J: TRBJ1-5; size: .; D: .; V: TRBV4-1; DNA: TGCGCCAGCAGCCAAGTCCTAGGGGTACGGCAGCCCCAGCATTTT; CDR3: CASSQVLGVRQPQHF
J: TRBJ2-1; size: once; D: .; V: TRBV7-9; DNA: TGTGCCAGCAGCTTATGGCAGAACAATGAGCAGTTCTTC; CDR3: CASSLWQNNEQFF
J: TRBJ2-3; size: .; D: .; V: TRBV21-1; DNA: TGTGCCAGCAGCAAAGCAAAGTTTAGCGGGGGGGTCCCAGATACGCAGTATTTT; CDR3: CASSKAKFSGGVPDTQYF
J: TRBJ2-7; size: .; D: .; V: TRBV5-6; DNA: TGTGCCAGCAGCCAATTCCAGGGGAGCTCCTACGAGCAGTACTTC; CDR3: CASSQFQGSSYEQYF
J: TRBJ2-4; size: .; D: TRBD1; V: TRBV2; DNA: TGTGCCAGCAGCCGCTGGGACAGCAGGAACATTCAGTACTTC; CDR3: CASSRWDSRNIQYF
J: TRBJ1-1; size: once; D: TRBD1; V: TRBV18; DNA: TGTGCCAGCTCACAGGGACAGGGGATAGTCGGCACTGAAGCTTTCTTT; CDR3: CASSQGQGIVGTEAFF
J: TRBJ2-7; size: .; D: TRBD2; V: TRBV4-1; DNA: TGCGCCAGCAGCCCCCAGCGGGAGGCCGTCCACGAGCAGTACTTC; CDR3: CASSPQREAVHEQYF
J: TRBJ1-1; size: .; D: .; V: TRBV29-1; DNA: TGCAGCGTTGTTAAGGGGTCGGGCACTGAAGCTTTCTTT; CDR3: CSVVKGSGTEAFF
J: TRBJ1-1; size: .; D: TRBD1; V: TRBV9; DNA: TGTGCCAGCAGCTCCAGGACAGGGGGCTCCACTGAAGCTTTCTTT; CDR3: CASSSRTGGSTEAFF